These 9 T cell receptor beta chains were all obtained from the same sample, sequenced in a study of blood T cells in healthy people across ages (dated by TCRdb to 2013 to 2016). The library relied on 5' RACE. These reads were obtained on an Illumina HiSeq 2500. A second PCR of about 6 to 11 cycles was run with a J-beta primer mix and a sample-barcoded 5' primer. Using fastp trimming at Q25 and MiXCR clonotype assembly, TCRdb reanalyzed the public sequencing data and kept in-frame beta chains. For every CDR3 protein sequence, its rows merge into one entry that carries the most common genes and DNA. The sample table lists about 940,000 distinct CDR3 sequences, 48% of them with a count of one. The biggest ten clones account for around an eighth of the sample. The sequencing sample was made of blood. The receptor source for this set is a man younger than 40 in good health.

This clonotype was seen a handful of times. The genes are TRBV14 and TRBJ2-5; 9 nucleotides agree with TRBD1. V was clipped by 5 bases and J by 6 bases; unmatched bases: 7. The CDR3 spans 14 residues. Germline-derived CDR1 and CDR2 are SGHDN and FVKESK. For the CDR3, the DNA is TGTGCCAGCAGCACTGGACAGGGGCGAAAGACCCAGTACTTC. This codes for CASSTGQGRKTQYF.

The CDR3 DNA is TGTGCCAGCAGTTCGGGGCACAAAGGGGGCAATCAGCCCCAGCATTTT. The encoded protein is CASSSGHKGGNQPQHF. This rearrangement joins TRBV12-3 or TRBV12-4 to TRBJ1-5; D perhaps matches TRBD1 (5 bases). This CDR3 is built from 16 residues. Trimming left V 4 bases short and J 2 bases short, with 15 bases between.

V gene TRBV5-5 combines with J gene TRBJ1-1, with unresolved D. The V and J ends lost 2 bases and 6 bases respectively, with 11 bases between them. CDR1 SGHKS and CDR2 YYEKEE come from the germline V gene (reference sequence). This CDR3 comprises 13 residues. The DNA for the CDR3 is TGTGCCAGCAGCTTTTTAACGGACCCTGAAGCTTTCTTT. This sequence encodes CASSFLTDPEAFF.

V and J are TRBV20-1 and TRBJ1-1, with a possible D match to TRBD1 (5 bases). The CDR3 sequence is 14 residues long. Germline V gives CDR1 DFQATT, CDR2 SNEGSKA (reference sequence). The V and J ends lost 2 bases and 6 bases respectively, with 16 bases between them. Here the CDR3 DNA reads TGCAGTGCTAGACCCCCGACGGGGGGAGCTGAAGCTTTCTTT. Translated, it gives CSARPPTGGAEAFF.

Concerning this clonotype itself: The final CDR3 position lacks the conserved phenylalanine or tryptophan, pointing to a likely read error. The DNA for the CDR3 is TGCAGTGCTCTCATGAACACTGAAGCTTTCTCT. It codes for CSALMNTEAFS. The V call is TRBV20-1, the J call TRBJ1-1; no definite D call. Germline lookup yields CDR1 DFQATT and CDR2 SNEGSKA (reference sequence). The CDR3 contains 11 residues. V lost 5 bases and J lost 0, with 4 bases in between.

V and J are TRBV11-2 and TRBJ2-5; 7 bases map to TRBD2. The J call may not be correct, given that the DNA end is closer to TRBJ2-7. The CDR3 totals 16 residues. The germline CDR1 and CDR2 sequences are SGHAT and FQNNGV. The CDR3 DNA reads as TGTGCCAGCAGGCAAGGGAGGTGGGGGAGGGCCGACGAGCAGTACTTC. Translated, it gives CASRQGRWGRADEQYF.

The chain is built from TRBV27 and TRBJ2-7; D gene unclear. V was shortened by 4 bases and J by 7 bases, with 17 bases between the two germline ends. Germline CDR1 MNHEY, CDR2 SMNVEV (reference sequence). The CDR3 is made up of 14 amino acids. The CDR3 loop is CASSSAGIYEEQYF. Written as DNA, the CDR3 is TGTGCCAGCAGTTCGGCTGGAATCTACGAGGAGCAGTACTTC.

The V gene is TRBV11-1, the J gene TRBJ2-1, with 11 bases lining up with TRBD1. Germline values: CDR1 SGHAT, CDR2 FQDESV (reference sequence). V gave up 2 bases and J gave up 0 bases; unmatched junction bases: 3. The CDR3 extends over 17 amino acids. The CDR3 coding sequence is TGTGCCAGCAGCTTATTGGGGACAGGGGGCTCCTACAATGAGCAGTTCTTC. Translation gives CASSLLGTGGSYNEQFF.

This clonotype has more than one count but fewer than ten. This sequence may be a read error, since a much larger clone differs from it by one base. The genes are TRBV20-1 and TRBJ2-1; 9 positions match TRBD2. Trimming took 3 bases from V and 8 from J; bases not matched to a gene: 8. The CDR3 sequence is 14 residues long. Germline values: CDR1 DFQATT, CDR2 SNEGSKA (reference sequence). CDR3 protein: CSASVGLASDEQFF. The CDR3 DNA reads TGCAGTGCTAGTGTGGGACTAGCTTCCGATGAGCAGTTCTTC.